Presented here are 4 T cell receptor beta chains from one specimen sequenced in a study of monozygotic twins with inflammatory bowel disease. TCRdb reprocessed the 5' RACE reads, with one entry per CDR3 protein and no DNA. This sample contains around 40,000 distinct CDR3 sequences. Sequences were obtained from blood. Every receptor here comes from a human donor with ulcerative colitis or Crohn's disease, or a healthy co-twin of an affected twin (not recorded which).

The chain employs TRBV25-1 and TRBJ1-2. Germline loops: CDR1 MGHDK, CDR2 SYGVNS. The CDR3 sequence is 13 residues long. CDR3 sequence: CASSEYSDYGYTF.

The CDR3: CASSKTTGNTEAFF. The chain links TRBV12-3 or TRBV12-4 to TRBJ1-1; no DNA is available, so the TRBD1 call from TCRdb remains unchecked. The CDR3 length is 14 residues.

CDR3 in amino acids: CSAKAPVTNEQFF. This chain links TRBV20-1 with TRBJ2-1; TCRdb names TRBD1, which stays unverified in the absence of DNA. CDR1 is DFQATT, CDR2 SNEGSKA, per germline (reference sequence). CDR3 length: 13 amino acids.

V and J are TRBV7-8 and TRBJ2-1; absent DNA, TCRdb's TRBD2 call cannot be checked. This CDR3 has 13 amino acids. The V gene's germline CDR1 is SGHVS and CDR2 FQNEAQ. The CDR3 here is CASSRSPYNEQFF.